These 21 T cell receptor beta chains share one sample of origin, sequenced in a study of blood T cell repertoires in COVID-19. Clones were sequenced by immunoSEQ multiplex PCR, and TCRdb holds only the in-frame ones, with some missing. Here the sample spans about 220,000 clones, 88% being singletons. The sequenced material came from PBMCs or T cells enriched from blood (not recorded which). The receptor set was obtained from a woman aged 25 to 39 who had recovered from COVID-19.

The sample holds one count of this clone. A read error is possible here, since a much larger clone lies one base away. The chain is built from TRBV5-5 and TRBJ1-2; 7 bases are shared with TRBD1. Germline loops: CDR1 SGHKS, CDR2 YYEKEE (reference sequence). The trim removed 4 bases at V and 4 bases at J, leaving 4 bases unmatched. The CDR3 runs to 13 residues. CDR3 residues: CASSPGTAYGYTF. The CDR3 bases are TGTGCCAGCAGCCCCGGGACAGCCTATGGCTACACCTTC.

This clone showed up just once. The rearrangement uses TRBV12-3 or TRBV12-4 and TRBJ1-1, with TRBD1 identical over 7 bases. The CDR3 is 12 residues long. The trim removed 8 bases at V and 6 bases at J, leaving 6 bases unmatched. CDR3 DNA sequence: TGTGCCAGCGGAGTACAGGGGCCTGAAGCTTTCTTT. Encoded protein: CASGVQGPEAFF.

This clone was detected only once. V gene TRBV4-3 combines with J gene TRBJ2-5, with 8 bases lining up with TRBD1. Germline CDR1 and CDR2: LGHNA and YSLEER. The V gene end was trimmed by 1 base and the J gene end by 4 bases; junction bases not matched to a gene: 5. CDR3 length equals 15 residues. The CDR3: CASSQGYDRGETQYF. The CDR3 DNA is TGCGCCAGCAGCCAAGGATACGACAGGGGAGAGACCCAGTACTTC.

V usage is TRBV27 and J usage is TRBJ1-2; maybe TRBD1 (6 bases). Germline V lookup: CDR1 MNHEY, CDR2 SMNVEV (reference sequence). Trimming removed 1 base from V and 4 bases from J, with 16 bases in between. The CDR3 is 16 amino acids. This CDR3 is CASSLYAGGLPYGYTF. CDR3 sequence (DNA): TGTGCCAGCAGTTTATACGCGGGGGGCCTTCCCTATGGCTACACCTTC.

The V gene is TRBV4-3, the J gene TRBJ2-1; possible D gene TRBD1, 6 bases. Between the trimmed V and J ends, which lost 1 base and 6 bases, there was a span of 13 bases. This CDR3 region has 15 residues. The germline gives CDR1 LGHNA, CDR2 YSLEER. The CDR3 coding sequence is TGCGCCAGCAGCCAAGTGTATATGGGGGCCAATGAGCAGTTCTTC. Amino acids: CASSQVYMGANEQFF.

The CDR3 DNA is TGCGCCAGCAGCCGGGACAGGTCTAATCAAGCTTTCTTT. This encodes CASSRDRSNQAFF. The chain is built from TRBV4-3 and TRBJ1-1; TRBD1 matches 8 bases. Per the germline V gene, CDR1 is LGHNA and CDR2 is YSLEER. This CDR3 comprises 13 residues. J lost 9 bases, V lost 4 bases, and 7 bases had no gene match.

The chain employs TRBV28 and TRBJ1-4, with D maybe TRBD1 (6 bases). Trimming pared 6 bases from V and 1 base from J, leaving 18 bases between. This CDR3 has 17 amino acids. Germline assignment: CDR1 MDHEN and CDR2 SYDVKM. The CDR3 DNA sequence: TGTGCCAGCAGGAAAGGGACATCAATTTTAACTAATGAAAAACTGTTTTTT. This sequence encodes CASRKGTSILTNEKLFF.

The gene calls are TRBV12-3 or TRBV12-4 and TRBJ1-1; 7 bases are a match to TRBD1. The CDR3 contains 12 residues. After removal of 5 bases from V and 4 bases from J, the junction contained 1 base not matched to a gene. The CDR3 is CASSRTGTEAFF. CDR3 nucleotide sequence: TGTGCCAGCAGTAGGACAGGCACTGAAGCTTTCTTT.

The chain links TRBV7-2 to TRBJ2-1; 13 bases match TRBD2. CDR3 length equals 15 residues. CDR1 and CDR2 (germline): SGHTA, FQGNSA. V shed 4 bases and J 10 bases; nucleotides not matched to a gene: 7. The CDR3 nucleotides read TGTGCCAGCAGCTCGATGGGGACTAGCGGGGAGGAGCAGTTCTTC. Amino acid sequence: CASSSMGTSGEEQFF.

The CDR3 coding sequence is TGTGCCAGCAGCGGGGACAGGCGCCTTTCACCCCTCCACTTT. Translation: CASSGDRRLSPLHF. The chain is built from TRBV7-2 and TRBJ1-6; 8 nucleotides align to TRBD1. This CDR3 contains 14 residues. Germline values: CDR1 SGHTA, CDR2 FQGNSA. Unmatched junction bases numbered 6, after V lost 5 bases and J lost 9 bases.

The V and J genes are TRBV15 and TRBJ2-7; TRBD1 is a possible D gene (5 bases). Per germline, CDR1 LNHNV and CDR2 YYDKDF (reference sequence). The CDR3 spans 14 residues. V lost 4 bases to trimming and J lost 2 bases, with 12 bases between them. CDR3 sequence reads: CATSKGNGPYEQYF. CDR3 bases: TGTGCCACCAGCAAGGGGAACGGTCCCTACGAGCAGTACTTC.

The rearrangement uses TRBV5-6 and TRBJ1-2; D perhaps matches TRBD1 (5 bases). Germline V lookup: CDR1 SGHDT, CDR2 YYEEEE. The CDR3 has 13 amino acids. Trimming took 6 bases from V and 6 from J, leaving 15 bases between them. The CDR3 DNA reads TGTGCCAGCATTAGGACCATAGGGGATGGCTACACCTTC. This codes for CASIRTIGDGYTF.

The genes are TRBV4-3 and TRBJ2-4; D unresolved. The CDR3 sequence is 14 residues long. Trimming pared 0 bases from V and 7 bases from J, leaving 10 bases between. Germline V gene sequence: CDR1 LGHNA, CDR2 YSLEER. The CDR3 loop is CASSQDGLSNIQYF. CDR3 nucleotide sequence: TGCGCCAGCAGCCAAGACGGGTTAAGTAACATTCAGTACTTC.

V is TRBV25-1 and J is TRBJ2-5; possibly TRBD1 for D (6 bases). Germline V lookup: CDR1 MGHDK, CDR2 SYGVNS. V was pared by 2 bases and J by 1 base, with 11 bases between. The CDR3 is made up of 15 amino acids. The CDR3 loop is CASSEMQGGQETQYF. DNA of the CDR3: TGTGCCAGCAGTGAAATGCAAGGGGGCCAAGAGACCCAGTACTTC.

This rearrangement joins TRBV23-1 to TRBJ2-3; TRBD2 might be the D (6 bases). TRBV23-1 is noted as an ORF with a role that remains uncertain. The CDR3 runs 21 residues. The ends were cut back, 6 bases at V and 0 bases at J, with 31 bases in the middle. The CDR3 reads CASSQQLPGGLSGPSTDTQYF. CDR3 coding DNA: TGCGCCAGCAGCCAACAACTCCCCGGGGGTCTAAGCGGGCCTAGCACAGATACGCAGTATTTT.

The chain employs TRBV19 and TRBJ2-5, with 12 bases that match TRBD2. Germline assignment: CDR1 LNHDA and CDR2 SQIVND (reference sequence). The CDR3 has 16 residues. Trimming at V came to 1 base and at J to 4 bases, leaving 4 bases not matched to a gene. The CDR3 protein is CASSIGGLAGRETQYF. Written as DNA, the CDR3 is TGTGCCAGTAGTATAGGTGGACTAGCGGGGAGAGAGACCCAGTACTTC.

The V call is TRBV12-3 or TRBV12-4, the J call TRBJ1-1, with TRBD1 matching 9 bases. CDR3 length equals 13 residues. Losses at the gene ends were 6 bases for V and 11 bases for J; bases not matched to a gene: 10. This chain's CDR3 is CASRGGQGIRAFF. CDR3 nucleotides: TGTGCCAGCAGGGGCGGACAGGGGATTCGGGCTTTCTTT.

The rearrangement uses TRBV27 and TRBJ1-5, with D possibly being TRBD1 (5 bases). The CDR3 contains 16 residues. The germline V gene has CDR1 MNHEY and CDR2 SMNVEV (reference sequence). The V end was cut by 0 bases, the J end by 2 bases, with 11 bases between. The CDR3 DNA sequence: TGTGCCAGCAGTTTATCGTGGGGGGAGCGCAATCAGCCCCAGCATTTT. Translating gives CASSLSWGERNQPQHF.

The chain has TRBV3-1 (or the pseudogene TRBV3-2) and TRBJ1-1, with 8 nucleotides matching TRBD1. The V gene end was trimmed by 2 bases and the J gene end by 7 bases; junction bases not matched to a gene: 12. The CDR3 consists of 16 residues. The germline V gene has CDR1 LGHDT and CDR2 YNNKEL (reference sequence). The CDR3 region is CASSQRGTGSRLEAFF. CDR3 nucleotides: TGTGCCAGCAGCCAAAGGGGGACAGGTTCCCGCCTTGAAGCTTTCTTT.

The chain couples TRBV14 to TRBJ1-1, with D unresolved. Germline V gene lookup returns CDR1 SGHDN and CDR2 FVKESK. The CDR3 runs 21 residues. Trimming pared 0 bases from V and 4 bases from J, leaving 30 bases between. CDR3 region: CASSQDRVGKVVRVRGTEAFF. For the CDR3, the DNA is TGTGCCAGCAGCCAAGATCGGGTAGGGAAGGTAGTGCGGGTGCGGGGCACTGAAGCTTTCTTT.

The chain has TRBV5-1 and TRBJ2-1, with 11 bases fitting TRBD2. CDR1 is SGHRS and CDR2 is YFSETQ in the germline V gene. V shed 1 base and J 7 bases; nucleotides not matched to a gene: 7. CDR3 size: 16 residues. DNA for the CDR3: TGCGCCAGCAGCTTGATTCTAGCGGGGGGTCGAAATGAGCAGTTCTTC. As protein: CASSLILAGGRNEQFF. Drawing the rest from reference TRBV5-1 and TRBJ2-1, the complete variable domain is KAGVTQTPRYLIKTRGQQVTLSCSPISGHRSVSWYQQTPGQGLQFLFEYFSETQRNKGNFPGRFSGRQFSNSRSEMNVSTLELGDSALYLCASSLILAGGRNEQFFGPGTRLTVL.